This T cell receptor beta chain was observed in a study of shared clonotypes between healthy human individuals. Study-wide results and limits: Shared clonotypes across all four donors exceeded non-shared ones in generation probability. Rarefaction showed that sequencing of sorted subsets was incomplete (despite large depth). Expectations were that clonotype sharing among donors would be affected by sequencing depth.

About this clone itself: No antigen is known for it.

The study separated CD4+ cells into CD45RA+ naive and CD45RA-negative memory subsets. Profiled with immunoSEQ multiplex PCR; TCRdb holds only in-frame clones, not every one. The table has 2 million to 2.5 million clones, around 90% seen once. This CDR3 is 16 amino acids long. The germline CDR1 and CDR2 sequences are LNHDA and SQIVND (reference sequence). J gave up 2 bases and V 4 bases, and 4 bases lay outside the gene matches. This chain links TRBV19 with TRBJ2-1; TRBD2 agrees at 11 bases. This clonotype was obtained from a man between 18 and 29 years old in good health. Some clones in this sample may be carry-over from other donors' samples. The sequenced sample was naive CD4+ T cells from PBMCs. Indicated subset: CD45RA+ positively selected. CDR3 region: CASSSSGRAPYNEQFF. In DNA, the CDR3 is TGTGCCAGTAGTAGTAGCGGGAGGGCACCCTACAATGAGCAGTTCTTC.